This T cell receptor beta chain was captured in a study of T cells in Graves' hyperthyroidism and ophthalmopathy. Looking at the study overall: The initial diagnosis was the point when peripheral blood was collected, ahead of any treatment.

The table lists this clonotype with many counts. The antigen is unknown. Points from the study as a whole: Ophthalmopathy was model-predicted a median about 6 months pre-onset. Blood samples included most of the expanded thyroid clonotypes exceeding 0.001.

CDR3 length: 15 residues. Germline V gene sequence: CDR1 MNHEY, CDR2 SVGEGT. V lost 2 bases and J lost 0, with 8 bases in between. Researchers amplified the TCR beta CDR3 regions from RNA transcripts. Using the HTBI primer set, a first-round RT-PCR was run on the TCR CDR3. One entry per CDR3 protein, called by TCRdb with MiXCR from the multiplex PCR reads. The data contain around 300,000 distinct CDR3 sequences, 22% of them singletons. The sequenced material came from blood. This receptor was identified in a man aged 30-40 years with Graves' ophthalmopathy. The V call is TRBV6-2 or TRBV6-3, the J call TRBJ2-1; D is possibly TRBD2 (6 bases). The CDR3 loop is CASSYDGGSYNEQFF. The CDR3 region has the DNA TGTGCCAGCAGTTACGACGGGGGCTCCTACAATGAGCAGTTCTTC.